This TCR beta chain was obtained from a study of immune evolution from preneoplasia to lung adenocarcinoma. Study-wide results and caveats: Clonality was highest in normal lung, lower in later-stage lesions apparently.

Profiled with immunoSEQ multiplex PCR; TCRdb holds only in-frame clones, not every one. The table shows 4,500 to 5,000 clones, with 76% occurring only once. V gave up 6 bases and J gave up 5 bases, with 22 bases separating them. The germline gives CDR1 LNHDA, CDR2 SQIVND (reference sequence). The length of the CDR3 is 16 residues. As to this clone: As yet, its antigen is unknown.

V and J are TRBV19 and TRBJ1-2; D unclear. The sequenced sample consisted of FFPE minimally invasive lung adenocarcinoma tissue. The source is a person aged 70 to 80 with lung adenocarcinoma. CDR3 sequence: CASSLNGRNLPYGYTF. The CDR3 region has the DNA TGTGCCAGTAGCTTGAACGGACGGAACCTTCCGTATGGCTACACCTTC.